Listed below are T cell receptor beta chains from one sample, sequenced in a study of immune characterization of retroperitoneal liposarcoma. One entry per CDR3 protein results from TCRdb running MiXCR on the PCR reads. The profile shows several thousand distinct CDR3 sequences, about 46% of them singletons. Sequenced: tumor tissue. The source of these receptors is a male donor with retroperitoneal liposarcoma. The conserved cysteine and the conserved F or W are not part of the CDR3 here. D genes are given only for firm matches. The size entry is marked missing in some rows and otherwise reads once, few, many or a size class.

d_call v_call clone_size cdr3_aa
TRBD2 TRBV6-4 NA ASSLTAASGGSGTDTQY
NA TRBV6-1 few ASRPLPHSQETQY
TRBD1 TRBV6-6 NA ASSYSGTGGETQY
NA TRBV6-5 NA ASSWGETQY
NA TRBV6-1 large ASGSGPHNEQY
TRBD2 TRBV9 once ASSGSWDYPRNEQF
NA TRBV7-2 few ASRRAYEQF
NA TRBV12-3/TRBV12-4 NA ASSLGQQETQY
TRBD1 TRBV27 NA ASSLTGGFTDTQY
NA TRBV6-1 many ASIIGTSYNEQF
TRBD2 TRBV6-1 few ASRLGGGANVLT
TRBD2 TRBV6-5 few ASQETSRDADTQY
TRBD2 TRBV27 once ASSRTSGGYNEQF
TRBD1 TRBV6-2/TRBV6-3 NA ASSEGGTGVSDTQY
NA TRBV27 large ASSLRGVRALNEQY
NA TRBV12-3/TRBV12-4 NA ASSQTGDWLF
TRBD1 TRBV10-1 few ASSEGGEGYEQY
TRBD2 TRBV6-8 NA ASRRLAGSEGHEQF
NA TRBV7-6 NA ASSLLGFTGELF
NA TRBV11-3 NA ASTGPGTDTQY
NA TRBV6-5 NA ASSYMVGSYEQF
NA TRBV11-1 NA ASSPGVGVVTDTQY
TRBD1 TRBV6-1 NA ASRSTGGYGYT
NA TRBV6-1 many ASSDSGNNQPQH
NA TRBV6-1 once ASSGTYTQTQY
TRBD1 TRBV6-1 few ASRPDRAGKNIQY
TRBD2 TRBV6-1 large ASGLALEQY
TRBD1 TRBV6-1 medium-sized ASSERVGGLYEQY
NA TRBV7-2 once ASRGDLLYNEQF
NA TRBV27 NA ASSLRVGGSEAYEQY
TRBD1 TRBV11-2 NA ASSLSGTGSYEQF
NA TRBV6-9 NA ASSPKGWAKNIQY